These T cell receptor beta chains were read from a single sample in a study of OX40 agonist ivuxolimab in advanced cancers. Sequencing used immunoSEQ multiplex PCR; TCRdb keeps in-frame clones, though not all of them. This table holds about 98,000 clones, around 88% found once. Sequences were derived from CD4+ or CD8+ T cells sorted from blood, sampled in a trial of the OX40 agonist ivuxolimab. These receptors were taken from an adult with an advanced solid tumor such as melanoma, head and neck, liver or kidney cancer. Each CDR3 is given with its conserved first and last residue. A D gene is named only where the DNA matches it firmly. Clone size, where shown, is once, few, many, or a class for clones that have expanded.

>TRBV5-1|-|TRBJ2-5|-
TGCGCCAGCAGCTTGCCCCCCCAGGAGACCCAGTACTTC
CASSLPPQETQYF
>TRBV19|-|TRBJ2-7|-
TGTGCCAGTAGTATAGGATCGGGGGAGTACGAGCAGTACTTC
CASSIGSGEYEQYF
>TRBV5-1|-|TRBJ2-1|-
TGCGCCAGCAGCACAGAAGGGGTGCAGTTCTTC
CASSTEGVQFF
>TRBV9|-|TRBJ1-2|TRBD1
TGTGCCAGCACCCGGACAGGGGCTAACTATGGCTACACCTTC
CASTRTGANYGYTF
>TRBV10-3|-|TRBJ1-1|TRBD1
TGTGCCACGACCGGGACAGGGGGCGCGGGCACTGAAGCTTTCTTT
CATTGTGGAGTEAFF
>TRBV7-9|-|TRBJ1-2|-
TGTGCCAGCAGCCCTTCCGGGGTAGCTAACTATGGCTACACCTTC
CASSPSGVANYGYTF
>TRBV18|-|TRBJ1-1|-
TGTGCCAGCTCAACGGGGGGAGGGTTCGGGGACACTGAAGCTTTCTTT
CASSTGGGFGDTEAFF
>TRBV10-3|once|TRBJ1-1|-
TGTGCCATCGCGTCCCGCGACAGGGCTTTCTTT
CAIASRDRAFF
>TRBV19|-|TRBJ2-5|-
TGTGCCAGTAGTATATCGGTGGGCCAAGAGACCCAGTACTTC
CASSISVGQETQYF
>TRBV28|once|TRBJ2-3|TRBD2
TGTGCCAGCAGTTCACACCGAACTTTTCGACTAGCCGAGGACACAGATACGCAGTATTTT
CASSSHRTFRLAEDTDTQYF
>TRBV5-6|-|TRBJ1-2|-
TGTGCCAGCAGCGCCGTTTCACAGCCAGGCTACACCTTC
CASSAVSQPGYTF
>TRBV5-8|-|TRBJ2-7|-
TGTGCCAGCAGCTTGTTCCCGGACCTCTCCTACGAGCAGTACTTC
CASSLFPDLSYEQYF
>TRBV6-1|few|TRBJ1-5|-
TGTGCCAGCAGTGAACCTCCCGGGCGGCCTTCCCCCCAGCATTTT
CASSEPPGRPSPQHF
>TRBV9|few|TRBJ2-1|-
TGTGCCAGCAGCCCCAGGGACATCCACAATGAGCAGTTCTTC
CASSPRDIHNEQFF